This T cell receptor beta chain was identified during a study of cytomegalovirus exposure and HLA in healthy donors. This clone was found once. As yet, its antigen is unknown. Amplification used 60 Vbeta primers and 13 Jbeta primers. TCRdb's copy holds only in-frame clones and misses some; the assay was immunoSEQ multiplex PCR. The table includes 160,000 or so clones, around 78% detected once. CDR3 length: 14 amino acids. CDR1 SNHLY and CDR2 FYNNEI come from the germline V gene. Trimming cost V 8 bases and J 4 bases; bases outside gene matches: 4. Regarding the study as a whole: CMV serostatus was the only immune exposure information that was available.

This TCR was sampled from a middle-aged woman in good health and CMV-seronegative. The sample taken for sequencing was PBMCs. The genes are TRBV2 and TRBJ2-2; TRBD1 matches at 10 bases. CDR3 loop: CASGGTGATGELFF. The CDR3 DNA follows: TGTGCCAGCGGGGGGACAGGGGCCACCGGGGAGCTGTTTTTT.